A single sample is the source of the 20 T cell receptor beta chains below, sequenced in a study of radiotherapy plus CTLA-4 blockade in lung cancer. Method: immunoSEQ multiplex PCR; TCRdb's copy keeps in-frame clones and lacks some. The repertoire holds under 90,000 clones, with 72% as singletons. The starting material was peripheral blood, obtained from a patient treated with radiotherapy plus ipilimumab. These receptors came from a human donor with non-small cell lung cancer that progressed on radiotherapy plus ipilimumab.

This chain connects TRBV4-1 to TRBJ1-1; tentatively, D is TRBD1 (6 bases). Between the trimmed V and J ends, which lost 1 base and 1 base, there was a span of 13 bases. The germline V gene encodes CDR1 MGHRA and CDR2 YSYEKL. There are 16 residues in the CDR3. The CDR3 nucleotides are TGCGCCAGCAGCCAAGGGGGGGCCGGCGGGAACACTGAAGCTTTCTTT. Amino acid sequence: CASSQGGAGGNTEAFF.

V is TRBV6-1 and J is TRBJ1-4; 9 nucleotides match TRBD1. The CDR3 loop spans 14 amino acids. From germline, CDR1 is MNHNS and CDR2 SASEGT. V trimming: 6 bases; J trimming: 6 bases; junction bases outside the gene matches: 5. The CDR3 DNA follows: TGTGCCAGCAGGCTGGGACAGGGCGATGAAAAACTGTTTTTT. Protein: CASRLGQGDEKLFF.

In this sample, this clone turned up once. The V gene is TRBV5-4, the J gene TRBJ2-3, with 10 bases fitting TRBD2. V shed 0 bases, J shed 8 bases, and the junction held 6 bases outside the gene matches. This CDR3 comprises 15 residues. The germline CDR1 and CDR2 sequences are SGHNT and YYREEE (reference sequence). The DNA for the CDR3 is TGTGCCAGCAGCTTGGAAGGTCTAGCGGGGGTTACGCAGTATTTT. Its translation is CASSLEGLAGVTQYF.

The rearrangement links TRBV6-5 to TRBJ2-2; D may be TRBD1 or TRBD2 (5 bases each). CDR1 and CDR2 (germline): MNHEY, SVGAGI. This CDR3 comprises 16 residues. V was clipped by 4 bases and J by 6 bases, with 18 bases between them. DNA for the CDR3: TGTGCCAGCAGTTCCCTCGGGGCGGATGGCTCCGGGGAGCTGTTTTTT. Translated: CASSSLGADGSGELFF.

This chain connects TRBV27 to TRBJ1-2; 7 bases agree with TRBD1. With 3 bases clipped from V and 3 bases from J, the junction kept 22 bases outside the gene matches. Germline V gene lookup returns CDR1 MNHEY and CDR2 SMNVEV (reference sequence). The CDR3 is 20 residues long. The CDR3 is CASSFYAPGQMVFGDYGYTF. DNA for the CDR3: TGTGCCAGCAGTTTCTATGCCCCGGGACAGATGGTATTCGGCGACTATGGCTACACCTTC.

This clone has just one count. The V and J genes are TRBV7-9 and TRBJ2-3; D remains unclear. The CDR3 runs to 12 residues. Germline assignment: CDR1 SEHNR and CDR2 FQNEAQ (reference sequence). V gave up 6 bases and J gave up 2 bases, with 6 bases separating them. DNA for the CDR3: TGTGCCAGCAGTTCATCCACAGATACGCAGTATTTT. Its protein is CASSSSTDTQYF. Full variable domain (outside the CDR3, taken from reference TRBV7-9 and TRBJ2-3): DTGVSQNPRHKITKRGQNVTFRCDPISEHNRLYWYRQTLGQGPEFLTYFQNEAQLEKSRLLSDRFSAERPKGSFSTLEIQRTEQGDSAMYLCASSSSTDTQYFGPGTRLTVL.

This sequence joins TRBV5-1 and TRBJ2-7, with 8 nucleotides matching TRBD2. The V and J ends lost 0 bases and 3 bases, in that order; junction bases with no gene match: 11. The germline CDR1 and CDR2 sequences are SGHRS and YFSETQ. The CDR3 runs 17 residues. Written as DNA, the CDR3 is TGCGCCAGCAGCTTGGTTTGGCGGGAGGACATCTACTACGAGCAGTACTTC. It is translated as CASSLVWREDIYYEQYF.

The gene calls are TRBV11-2 and TRBJ2-1; 8 bases agree with TRBD1. The trim removed 0 bases at V and 5 bases at J, leaving 3 bases unmatched. The germline V gene encodes CDR1 SGHAT and CDR2 FQNNGV. The CDR3 sequence is 15 residues long. The CDR3 here is CASSLEPGGNNEQFF. CDR3 DNA sequence: TGTGCCAGCAGCTTAGAACCAGGGGGCAACAATGAGCAGTTCTTC. The whole variable domain, remainder taken from reference TRBV11-2 and TRBJ2-1, is EAGVAQSPRYKIIEKRQSVAFWCNPISGHATLYWYQQILGQGPKLLIQFQNNGVVDDSQLPKDRFSAERLKGVDSTLKIQPAKLEDSAVYLCASSLEPGGNNEQFFGPGTRLTVL.

V is TRBV5-6 and J is TRBJ1-2; D unclear. This CDR3 spans 12 amino acids. V was cut by 0 bases and J by 10 bases, with 10 bases left in between. From germline, CDR1 is SGHDT and CDR2 YYEEEE. Here the CDR3 reads CASSLGTAAYTF. In DNA, the CDR3 is TGTGCCAGCAGCTTGGGAACGGCAGCCTACACCTTC. Looking up the rest from reference TRBV5-6 and TRBJ1-2 gives the full variable domain: DAGVTQSPTHLIKTRGQQVTLRCSPKSGHDTVSWYQQALGQGPQFIFQYYEEEERQRGNFPDRFSGHQFPNYSSELNVNALLLGDSALYLCASSLGTAAYTFGSGTRLTVV.

CDR3 protein: CASSLGLAGIGETQYF. The CDR3 DNA reads as TGTGCCAGCAGCTTGGGGCTAGCGGGGATTGGGGAGACCCAGTACTTC. The rearrangement links TRBV7-6 to TRBJ2-5; 9 nucleotides agree with TRBD2. Losses at the gene ends were 3 bases for V and 5 bases for J; bases not matched to a gene: 10. The CDR3 totals 16 residues. Germline CDR1 SGHVS, CDR2 FNYEAQ.

This clone occurred a few times. The V call is TRBV9, the J call TRBJ2-5; maybe TRBD1 (5 bases). The CDR3 is 15 residues long. Looked up from germline, CDR1 is SGDLS and CDR2 is YYNGEE. V lost 0 bases to trimming and J lost 5 bases, with 14 bases between them. CDR3 in amino acids: CASSVGQRQSETQYF. CDR3 in DNA: TGTGCCAGCAGCGTAGGGCAAAGACAGTCGGAGACCCAGTACTTC.

There are a few counts of this clone. The rearrangement uses TRBV28 and TRBJ2-2, with 9 bases that match TRBD1. The CDR3 length is 16 residues. Trimming removed 5 bases from V and 3 bases from J; junction bases left unmatched: 7. The germline CDR1 and CDR2 sequences are MDHEN and SYDVKM. The DNA of the CDR3 is TGTGCCAGCAGTCTTCTACGGACAGGGGACACCGGGGAGCTGTTTTTT. This gives the protein CASSLLRTGDTGELFF.

This chain joins TRBV30 and TRBJ1-6; perhaps TRBD1 as D (6 bases). V lost 6 bases and J lost 3, with 9 bases in between. Germline CDR1 GTSNPN, CDR2 SVGIG (reference sequence). The CDR3 loop spans 13 amino acids. The CDR3 loop is CACNRDYNSPLHF. The CDR3 DNA is TGTGCCTGCAACAGGGACTATAATTCACCCCTCCACTTT.

Comments on this clone: A junction boundary mismatches the germline segment, possibly from a read error. The chain recombines TRBV6-5 with TRBJ2-3; the match to TRBD1 covers 9 bases. This CDR3 has 13 residues. CDR1 is MNHEY and CDR2 is SVGAGI in the germline V gene. The CDR3 here is CASSEVTGTGRRF. CDR3 bases: TGTGCCAGCAGTGAAGTGACCGGGACAGGGCGCAGATTT.

The chain uses TRBV6-5 and TRBJ2-3; D is uncertain. Germline CDR1 is MNHEY and CDR2 is SVGAGI. The CDR3 covers 13 residues. V gave up 11 bases and J gave up 0 bases, with 12 bases separating them. The CDR3 region has the DNA TGTGCCGCTGGGCTCCCTAGCACAGATACGCAGTATTTT. It specifies CAAGLPSTDTQYF.

This sequence joins TRBV5-1 and TRBJ2-5; the D is unclear. Germline CDR1 and CDR2: SGHRS and YFSETQ. This CDR3 spans 15 amino acids. Trimming took 4 bases from V and 2 from J, leaving 15 bases between them. The CDR3 DNA sequence: TGCGCCAGCAGCCCGAGACCAGAGACTCAAGAGACCCAGTACTTC. The encoded protein is CASSPRPETQETQYF.

The gene calls are TRBV28 and TRBJ2-5, with D possibly matching TRBD2 (7 bases). The germline CDR1 and CDR2 sequences are MDHEN and SYDVKM. V lost 8 bases and J lost 2, with 12 bases in between. The CDR3 spans 13 residues. The CDR3 DNA follows: TGTGCCAGCGGGGGGGGCGGGCAAGAGACCCAGTACTTC. It specifies CASGGGGQETQYF.

The chain carries TRBV5-1 and TRBJ2-1; 10 nucleotides align to TRBD1. CDR3 length: 14 amino acids. Germline V lookup: CDR1 SGHRS, CDR2 YFSETQ. V dropped 5 bases and J dropped 4; count of bases not matched to a gene: 3. CDR3 protein: CASRRTGGYNEQFF. DNA of the CDR3: TGCGCCAGCAGGCGGACAGGGGGGTACAATGAGCAGTTCTTC. Full variable domain (rest looked up from reference TRBV5-1 and TRBJ2-1): KAGVTQTPRYLIKTRGQQVTLSCSPISGHRSVSWYQQTPGQGLQFLFEYFSETQRNKGNFPGRFSGRQFSNSRSEMNVSTLELGDSALYLCASRRTGGYNEQFFGPGTRLTVL.

This clone was observed a single time. This CDR3 reads CASSPLGQGAYNIQYF. CDR3 nucleotide sequence: TGTGCCAGCAGCCCTTTGGGACAGGGGGCATATAACATTCAGTACTTC. The chain combines TRBV7-2 with TRBJ2-4; 12 bases match TRBD1. Trimming took 5 bases from V and 7 from J; bases not matched to a gene: 9. The CDR3 has 16 residues. Germline CDR1 and CDR2: SGHTA and FQGNSA. The entire variable domain, with the rest obtained from reference TRBV7-2 and TRBJ2-4, is as follows: GAGVSQSPSNKVTEKGKDVELRCDPISGHTALYWYRQSLGQGLEFLIYFQGNSAPDKSGLPSDRFSAERTGGSVSTLTIQRTQQEDSAVYLCASSPLGQGAYNIQYFGAGTRLSVL.

J is TRBJ2-3 and V is TRBV27; TRBD2 aligns across 11 bases. The V gene's germline CDR1 is MNHEY and CDR2 SMNVEV (reference sequence). The CDR3 is made up of 18 amino acids. The V gene end was trimmed by 5 bases and the J gene end by 5 bases; junction bases not matched to a gene: 15. CDR3 region: CASSPYWTSGRRGDTQYF. The CDR3 DNA reads as TGTGCCAGCAGTCCATATTGGACTAGCGGGCGGCGGGGAGATACGCAGTATTTT.